A single sample gave rise to the 24 T cell receptor beta chains below, sequenced in a study of blood T cells in healthy people across ages. PCR was performed a second time for about 7 to 12 cycles using a sample-barcoded 5' primer and a J-beta primer mix. TCRdb reanalysed the 5' RACE reads using MiXCR and keeps one entry per CDR3 protein. The table lists some 1,500,000 distinct CDR3 sequences, approximately 43% of them singletons. The material sequenced was blood. The origin of the receptors is a woman in her late teens or twenties in good health.

The V gene is TRBV24-1, the J gene TRBJ2-3, with D tentatively TRBD2 (6 bases). The CDR3 is 15 residues long. The germline gives CDR1 KGHDR, CDR2 SFDVKD. V was pared by 3 bases and J by 3 bases, with 12 bases between. The CDR3 nucleotides read TGTGCCACCAGTGATCCCGGGACTTCGACAGATACGCAGTATTTT. This gives the protein CATSDPGTSTDTQYF.

The J gene is TRBJ1-2, the V gene TRBV18, with D unresolved. The CDR3 runs to 16 residues. V was shortened by 4 bases and J by 4 bases, with 19 bases between the two germline ends. CDR1 is KGHSH, CDR2 LQKENI, per germline. CDR3 sequence: CASSRYTQPGPYGYTF. CDR3 DNA sequence: TGTGCCAGCTCACGATATACGCAACCAGGACCCTATGGCTACACCTTC.

Many counts were recorded for this clonotype. A junction boundary mismatches the germline segment, possibly from a read error. This chain connects TRBV5-1 to TRBJ2-3; 10 nucleotides match TRBD2. Germline V gene lookup returns CDR1 SGHRS and CDR2 YFSETQ. This CDR3 region has 15 residues. CDR3 sequence reads: CASSLASGSADTQYF. The CDR3 region has the DNA TGTGCCAGCAGTCTAGCTAGCGGGAGTGCAGATACGCAGTATTTT.

This clonotype was observed a handful of times. V is TRBV7-2 and J is TRBJ1-6; D gene uncertain. V lost 3 bases, J lost 11 bases, and 8 bases lay in between. The CDR3 consists of 12 residues. Germline values: CDR1 SGHTA, CDR2 FQGNSA. The CDR3 reads CASSFSGTPLHF. The CDR3 nucleotides read TGTGCCAGCAGCTTTTCCGGCACACCCCTCCACTTT.

The chain combines TRBV20-1 with TRBJ1-2, with TRBD1 as a possible D gene (5 bases). Trimming left V 6 bases short and J 9 bases short, with 20 bases between. Germline V gene sequence: CDR1 DFQATT, CDR2 SNEGSKA (reference sequence). This CDR3 is 13 amino acids long. CDR3 residues: CSAWDGDDCSYTF. DNA of the CDR3: TGCAGTGCCTGGGACGGGGATGACTGTAGCTACACCTTC.

The rearrangement joins TRBV7-9 to TRBJ2-7; 9 nucleotides match TRBD2. The CDR3 runs 15 residues. V trimming: 4 bases; J trimming: 1 base; junction bases outside the gene matches: 5. CDR1 is SEHNR, CDR2 FQNEAQ, per germline (reference sequence). CDR3 DNA sequence: TGTGCCAGCAGCTCAGTAGCGGGGGTGTCCTACGAGCAGTACTTC. This codes for CASSSVAGVSYEQYF.

The chain links TRBV27 to TRBJ2-5; D is unresolved. The J call may be wrong; the DNA end is better matched by TRBJ2-7. CDR3 size: 13 residues. CDR1 and CDR2 (germline): MNHEY, SMNVEV (reference sequence). As DNA, the CDR3 is TGTGCCAGCAGTTATACAGTCTCCTACGAGCAGTACTTC. Protein product: CASSYTVSYEQYF.

The sample holds one count of this clonotype. The genes are TRBV3-1 and TRBJ1-4, with D maybe TRBD1 (6 bases). The V and J ends lost 4 bases and 8 bases respectively, with 17 bases between them. Per germline, CDR1 LGHDT and CDR2 YNNKEL (reference sequence). The CDR3 runs to 15 residues. CDR3: CASSRSEGGHEKLFF. CDR3 in DNA: TGTGCCAGCAGCCGATCCGAGGGGGGCCACGAAAAACTGTTTTTT.

The chain links TRBV4-1 to TRBJ1-6, with a tentative D call TRBD1 (5 bases). The ends were cut back, 0 bases at V and 10 bases at J, with 16 bases in the middle. The CDR3 length is 16 residues. CDR1 and CDR2 (germline): MGHRA, YSYEKL. The CDR3 coding sequence is TGCGCCAGCAGCCAAGATCCGGGCAGGGTGGGATCACCCCTCCACTTT. The encoded protein is CASSQDPGRVGSPLHF.

Notes on this clonotype: At one boundary the junction diverges from the germline segment, which might be a read error. The chain carries TRBV4-1 and TRBJ2-1; the D gene is possibly TRBD2 (5 bases). Germline V gives CDR1 MGHRA, CDR2 YSYEKL. The CDR3 totals 15 residues. The CDR3 coding sequence is TGCGCCAACAGCCACGCCGGGAACCCCTACAATGAGCAGTTCTTC. Translation: CANSHAGNPYNEQFF.

The chain uses TRBV10-3 and TRBJ2-5; 12 nucleotides align to TRBD2. The CDR3 length is 13 residues. The germline V gene encodes CDR1 ENHRY and CDR2 SYGVKD. The ends lost 10 bases at V and 2 bases at J; junction bases unmatched: 2. The CDR3 coding sequence is TGTGCCACGGGGACTAGCGGGCAAGAGACCCAGTACTTC. It specifies CATGTSGQETQYF.

The gene calls are TRBV5-1 and TRBJ2-3, with TRBD2 matching over 14 bases. Germline CDR1 reads SGHRS; CDR2 reads YFSETQ. This CDR3 contains 16 residues. The J segment lost 8 bases and the V segment lost 2 bases, leaving 7 bases of the junction unmatched. In DNA, the CDR3 is TGCGCCAGCAGCTTCGGGACTAGCGGGAGCTCAGGTACGCAGTATTTT. Encoded protein: CASSFGTSGSSGTQYF.

This clonotype showed up just a few times. This chain connects TRBV10-2 to TRBJ2-3, with D unclear. CDR3 size: 13 residues. Per the germline V gene, CDR1 is WSHSY and CDR2 is SAAADI. Deletions cut 3 bases from V and 6 bases from J, with 10 bases between. The CDR3 reads CASSETSGDTQYF. Here the CDR3 DNA reads TGCGCCAGCAGTGAAACGAGTGGGGATACGCAGTATTTT.

This clonotype was seen many times. The chain links TRBV5-1 to TRBJ2-3; 9 nucleotides match TRBD2. The CDR3 sequence is 13 residues long. Germline CDR1 SGHRS, CDR2 YFSETQ. V lost 6 bases and J lost 3; bases outside the gene matches: 2. Written as DNA, the CDR3 is TGCGCCAGCATCCTAGCGGGAACAGATACGCAGTATTTT. As protein: CASILAGTDTQYF. Full variable domain (rest looked up from reference TRBV5-1 and TRBJ2-3): KAGVTQTPRYLIKTRGQQVTLSCSPISGHRSVSWYQQTPGQGLQFLFEYFSETQRNKGNFPGRFSGRQFSNSRSEMNVSTLELGDSALYLCASILAGTDTQYFGPGTRLTVL.

The gene calls are TRBV4-1 and TRBJ1-1, with a possible D match to TRBD1 (6 bases). This CDR3 contains 14 residues. V lost 4 bases and J 4 bases, leaving 13 bases between the germline ends. The germline CDR1 and CDR2 sequences are MGHRA and YSYEKL. For the CDR3, the DNA is TGCGCCAGCAGCCGGGGGGCCGGGAGCACTGAAGCTTTCTTT. The encoded protein is CASSRGAGSTEAFF.

The chain has TRBV21-1 and TRBJ2-2; the table's TRBD2 call for D was not verified on the DNA. TRBV21-1 has pseudogene status. The CDR3 spans 16 residues. In nucleotides, the CDR3 is TGTGCCAGCAGCAAAGGTAGCGGGAGTAGTCCCGGGGAGCTGTTTTTT. Protein product: CASSKGSGSSPGELFF.

The gene calls are TRBV7-9 and TRBJ2-5, with D possibly TRBD1 on 5 matching bases. Deletions cut 5 bases from V and 4 bases from J, with 14 bases between. Germline-derived CDR1 and CDR2 are SEHNR and FQNEAQ (reference sequence). This CDR3 has 14 amino acids. The CDR3 nucleotides read TGTGCCAGCAGCCCCTTCTCAGGGCTAGAGACCCAGTACTTC. It codes for CASSPFSGLETQYF.

The V and J genes are TRBV4-3 and TRBJ1-3; TRBD1 might be the D (5 bases). Germline V gives CDR1 LGHNA, CDR2 YSLEER. V was clipped by 4 bases and J by 2 bases, with 12 bases between them. This CDR3 has 15 amino acids. CDR3 sequence (DNA): TGCGCCAGCAGCCCCAGCGCCAGGGCTGGAAACACCATATATTTT. Amino acids: CASSPSARAGNTIYF.

This clonotype was seen only a few times. The CDR3: CAISVGSDTEAFF. CDR3 coding DNA: TGTGCCATCAGTGTGGGGTCAGACACTGAAGCTTTCTTT. This chain links TRBV10-3 with TRBJ1-1; no reliable D call. CDR3 length: 13 residues. Germline CDR1 is ENHRY and CDR2 is SYGVKD. V was clipped by 4 bases and J by 3 bases, with 9 bases between them.

The sample holds a few counts of this clonotype. The chain combines TRBV20-1 with TRBJ2-3, with TRBD2 matching over 10 bases. The CDR3 is 18 residues long. With V trimmed by 1 base and J by 6 bases, 16 bases remained unmatched. In germline, CDR1 is DFQATT, CDR2 SNEGSKA (reference sequence). CDR3 nucleotide sequence: TGCAGTGCTAGAGGCGGACTAGCGGACCCCCCCCACACCGATACGCAGTATTTT. Translated: CSARGGLADPPHTDTQYF.

This clonotype has only a few counts. This rearrangement joins TRBV4-3 to TRBJ2-1; 12 nucleotides line up with TRBD2. The CDR3 is 16 residues long. Germline CDR1 is LGHNA and CDR2 is YSLEER. Losses at the gene ends were 2 bases for V and 2 bases for J; bases not matched to a gene: 1. The CDR3 coding sequence is TGCGCCAGCAGCCAATGGACTAGCGGGACCTACAATGAGCAGTTCTTC. This encodes CASSQWTSGTYNEQFF.

The V and J genes are TRBV20-1 and TRBJ2-3, with no clear D. From germline, CDR1 is DFQATT and CDR2 SNEGSKA (reference sequence). This CDR3 region has 13 residues. V was pared by 3 bases and J by 4 bases, with 11 bases between. The CDR3 loop is CSASSGPADTQYF. In DNA, the CDR3 is TGCAGTGCTAGTTCCGGCCCGGCAGATACGCAGTATTTT.

The gene calls are TRBV5-6 and TRBJ1-1; no reliable D call. Trimming removed 0 bases from V and 2 bases from J, with 14 bases in between. The CDR3 runs 16 residues. Germline V gives CDR1 SGHDT, CDR2 YYEEEE. The CDR3 here is CASSLAPKGFNTEAFF. Written as DNA, the CDR3 is TGTGCCAGCAGCTTGGCCCCCAAGGGTTTCAACACTGAAGCTTTCTTT.

The chain employs TRBV3-1 and TRBJ1-4; no firm D call. The CDR3 extends over 18 amino acids. Deletions cut 4 bases from V and 7 bases from J, with 25 bases between. CDR1 is LGHDT, CDR2 YNNKEL, per germline (reference sequence). CDR3 sequence: CASSPSRIIGKGREKLFF. CDR3 DNA sequence: TGTGCCAGCAGCCCTTCGCGGATAATTGGGAAAGGGCGTGAAAAACTGTTTTTT.